The sequence of this T cell receptor (beta chain) was determined in a study of blood T cells in healthy people across ages. Study summary: About one barcoded beta molecule per two T cells came from capture by template switching.

Per-sample PBMC isolation yielded at least 6 million cells. Next came a second PCR, run for about 6 to 12 cycles, which used a sample-barcoded 5' primer along with a J-beta primer mix. Researchers report that a template-switch adaptor with 12 random nucleotides tagged each cDNA molecule. MiXCR, run by TCRdb on the 5' RACE reads, gives a single entry per CDR3 protein. The repertoire consists of about 780,000 distinct CDR3 sequences, with less than 80% occurring once and the leading ten covering around a quarter. A word on this clonotype: As yet, its antigen is unknown.

Findings and limits, study-wide: It was the long-lived donors that had more naive CD4+ cells and higher diversity than aged donors.

The sequence derives from a man in his thirties or forties in good health. Sequenced: blood.

DNA of the CDR3: TGCAGCGTTTGGAGAAATAGCGGGGAGCACTACAATGAGCAGTTCTTC. This encodes CSVWRNSGEHYNEQFF. This chain uses TRBV29-1 with TRBJ2-1; 8 bases agree with TRBD2. Trimming at V came to 5 bases and at J to 3 bases, leaving 12 bases not matched to a gene. Germline V CDR1 and CDR2: SQVTM, ANQGSEA. The CDR3 sequence is 16 residues long.